These 30 T cell receptor beta chains came from one sample sequenced in a study of T cells in Graves' hyperthyroidism and ophthalmopathy. RNA transcripts gave rise to amplified TCR beta CDR3 regions. First-round RT-PCR targeting the TCR CDR3 was performed with the HTBI primer set. TCRdb called the multiplex PCR reads again in MiXCR, with one record for every CDR3 protein. The data contain roughly 330,000 distinct CDR3 sequences, around 17% of them singletons. Material: blood. All receptors come from a man younger than 40 with Graves' hyperthyroidism.

This clonotype was seen many times. J is TRBJ2-1 and V is TRBV3-1; 7 positions match TRBD2. In germline, CDR1 is LGHDT, CDR2 YNNKEL (reference sequence). The V and J ends lost 3 bases and 1 base, in that order; junction bases with no gene match: 6. There are 16 residues in the CDR3. The CDR3 spells CASSHAGLGSYNEQFF. For the CDR3, the DNA is TGTGCCAGCAGCCATGCCGGACTAGGGTCCTACAATGAGCAGTTCTTC.

This clonotype was seen repeatedly, ten times or more. The rearrangement joins TRBV28 to TRBJ2-7; D is perhaps TRBD1 (7 bases). Germline assignment: CDR1 MDHEN and CDR2 SYDVKM. Deletions cut 4 bases from V and 9 bases from J, with 16 bases between. The CDR3 spans 13 residues. The CDR3 is CASSSQGGFGQYF. CDR3 DNA: TGTGCCAGCAGTTCGCAGGGGGGCTTTGGGCAGTACTTC. The full variable domain, rest sourced from reference TRBV28 and TRBJ2-7, is DVKVTQSSRYLVKRTGEKVFLECVQDMDHENMFWYRQDPGLGLRLIYFSYDVKMKEKGDIPEGYSVSREKKERFSLILESASTNQTSMYLCASSSQGGFGQYFGPGTRLTVT.

This clonotype was seen ten or more times. The rearrangement uses TRBV19 and TRBJ2-2, with 16 bases that match TRBD2. The germline V gene has CDR1 LNHDA and CDR2 SQIVND (reference sequence). CDR3 size: 18 residues. The V segment lost 7 bases and the J segment 4 bases; nucleotides outside the gene matches: 9. The DNA for the CDR3 is TGTGCCAGTACCCCGGGACTAGCGGGAGGGGGGACCACCGGGGAGCTGTTTTTT. Protein product: CASTPGLAGGGTTGELFF.

This clonotype was detected only a few times. The genes are TRBV5-8 and TRBJ1-2; no definite D call. The CDR3 covers 12 residues. Trimming cost V 2 bases and J 8 bases, with 10 bases left between them. CDR1 and CDR2 from the germline V gene are SGHTS and YDEGEE. CDR3 region: CASSLSRGGYTF. CDR3 sequence (DNA): TGTGCCAGCAGCTTATCGCGAGGCGGCTACACCTTC. Filled out from reference TRBV5-8 and TRBJ1-2, the complete variable domain reads EAGVTQSPTHLIKTRGQQATLRCSPISGHTSVYWYQQALGLGLQFLLWYDEGEERNRGNFPPRFSGRQFPNYSSELNVNALELEDSALYLCASSLSRGGYTFGSGTRLTVV.

This clonotype was seen repeatedly, ten times or more. This chain links TRBV6-9 with TRBJ2-5, with TRBD1 matching over 7 bases. CDR1 and CDR2 (germline): MNHGY, SVAAGI. J gave up 13 bases and V 6 bases, and 11 bases lay outside the gene matches. This CDR3 comprises 12 residues. The CDR3 sequence: CASSPHRDSLYF. CDR3 bases: TGTGCCAGCAGCCCACACCGGGACAGCCTGTACTTC.

This clonotype was seen at least ten times. The V call is TRBV11-3, the J call TRBJ2-1, with 7 nucleotides matching TRBD2. Germline CDR1 is SGHNT and CDR2 is YENEEA. The CDR3 runs 13 residues. The J segment lost 6 bases and the V segment lost 4 bases, leaving 3 bases of the junction unmatched. CDR3 loop: CASSSTSFNEQFF. The CDR3 nucleotides are TGTGCCAGCAGCTCGACTAGCTTCAATGAGCAGTTCTTC.

This clonotype has ten or more counts. The V and J genes are TRBV27 and TRBJ2-5; D remains ambiguous. The germline V gene encodes CDR1 MNHEY and CDR2 SMNVEV (reference sequence). V lost 6 bases and J lost 2, with 10 bases in between. The CDR3 extends over 13 amino acids. The DNA of the CDR3 is TGTGCCAGCAGCGTCATGATTCAAGAGACCCAGTACTTC. Its translation: CASSVMIQETQYF.

This clonotype appeared many times. The V call is TRBV7-2, the J call TRBJ2-1, with a possible D match to TRBD2 (5 bases). This CDR3 is built from 15 residues. With 5 bases removed from V and 5 bases from J, the gap between germline ends came to 16 bases. Germline CDR1 is SGHTA and CDR2 is FQGNSA. In DNA form, the CDR3 reads TGTGCCAGCAGCCCTTTAGGGCTAGCAAACAATGAGCAGTTCTTC. Its protein is CASSPLGLANNEQFF.

This clonotype was picked up many times. The chain recombines TRBV6-1 with TRBJ2-1; D might be TRBD1 (5 bases). V was trimmed by 7 bases and J by 6 bases, leaving 22 bases between them. From germline, CDR1 is MNHNS and CDR2 SASEGT. The CDR3 is 16 residues long. CDR3 sequence (DNA): TGTGCCAGCAAACCAAGTATGGGGAAAGGGGTCAATGAGCAGTTCTTC. Translation: CASKPSMGKGVNEQFF.

This clonotype was recorded many times. V gene TRBV2 combines with J gene TRBJ1-4; the match to TRBD1 covers 7 bases. CDR3 length: 14 amino acids. The germline V gene has CDR1 SNHLY and CDR2 FYNNEI. Trimming removed 6 bases from V and 4 bases from J; junction bases left unmatched: 5. The CDR3 reads CASSPGQNNEKLFF. CDR3 in DNA: TGTGCCAGCAGCCCGGGACAGAATAATGAAAAACTGTTTTTT.

This clonotype was picked up many times. V gene TRBV2 combines with J gene TRBJ2-7; 8 bases match TRBD1. This CDR3 has 16 amino acids. Germline V CDR1 and CDR2: SNHLY, FYNNEI. Trimming cost V 8 bases and J 0 bases; bases outside gene matches: 12. CDR3 residues: CASVQSQDRGSYEQYF. The CDR3 DNA reads as TGTGCCAGCGTCCAAAGCCAAGACAGGGGCTCCTACGAGCAGTACTTC.

This clonotype was found many times. The gene calls are TRBV5-4 and TRBJ2-1; D unclear. This CDR3 is 14 amino acids long. The V end lost 0 bases, the J end lost 8 bases, and 12 bases lay between the germline ends. Germline V gene data show CDR1 as SGHNT and CDR2 as YYREEE (reference sequence). The CDR3 reads CASSLGGPQDEQFF. Written as DNA, the CDR3 is TGTGCCAGCAGCTTGGGTGGCCCCCAGGATGAGCAGTTCTTC.

This clonotype came up many times. The J gene is TRBJ1-6, the V gene TRBV30; D perhaps matches TRBD1 (5 bases). Germline CDR1 and CDR2: GTSNPN and SVGIG (reference sequence). Trimming stripped 0 bases from V and 9 bases from J, with 12 bases between. The CDR3 covers 14 residues. This chain's CDR3 is CAWSVIGGSSPLHF. For the CDR3, the DNA is TGTGCCTGGAGTGTAATCGGGGGAAGTTCACCCCTCCACTTT.

This clonotype was seen a few times. The chain couples TRBV14 to TRBJ2-1; TRBD2 is a possible D gene (5 bases). Trimming pared 5 bases from V and 7 bases from J, leaving 15 bases between. This CDR3 contains 14 residues. CDR1 is SGHDN and CDR2 is FVKESK in the germline V gene. For the CDR3, the DNA is TGTGCCAGCAGCGACCCGAGAGCGGTAAATGAGCAGTTCTTC. Residues: CASSDPRAVNEQFF.

This clonotype has at least ten counts. The chain has TRBV4-1 and TRBJ2-3; possibly TRBD1 or TRBD2 for D (5 bases each). The CDR3 has 16 residues. The germline V and J ends were trimmed by 4 bases and 2 bases, with 16 bases remaining between them. CDR1 and CDR2 (germline): MGHRA, YSYEKL. The CDR3 sequence: CASSPRDLDPTDTQYF. As DNA, the CDR3 is TGCGCCAGCAGCCCCAGGGACCTCGACCCCACAGATACGCAGTATTTT.

This clonotype showed up many times. The rearrangement uses TRBV10-3 and TRBJ1-5; D not certain. The V gene's germline CDR1 is ENHRY and CDR2 SYGVKD. Trimming took 3 bases from V and 9 from J, leaving 18 bases between them. This CDR3 spans 15 amino acids. The CDR3, as DNA: TGTGCCATCAGTGAACAGAGCCCTTTGGGTACGCCCCAGCATTTT. It specifies CAISEQSPLGTPQHF.

This clonotype came up many times. The V and J genes are TRBV5-6 and TRBJ2-1; 11 nucleotides line up with TRBD2. Germline V lookup: CDR1 SGHDT, CDR2 YYEEEE. There are 16 residues in the CDR3. The J segment lost 6 bases and the V segment lost 0 bases, leaving 5 bases of the junction unmatched. This CDR3 is CASSLATSGITNEQFF. CDR3 DNA: TGTGCCAGCAGCTTGGCGACTAGCGGGATAACCAATGAGCAGTTCTTC.

The gene calls are TRBV7-6 and TRBJ1-5; maybe TRBD1 (5 bases). Between the trimmed V and J ends, which lost 1 base and 7 bases, there was a span of 23 bases. Germline CDR1 and CDR2: SGHVS and FNYEAQ. The CDR3 has 18 residues. CDR3 region: CASSLEPPQGLSAQPQHF. The DNA of the CDR3 is TGTGCCAGCAGCTTAGAGCCGCCCCAGGGCCTTTCTGCGCAGCCCCAGCATTTT.

Many counts were recorded for this clonotype. As DNA, the CDR3 is TGTGCCAGCAAGCGGTCTAGCGGGAGCAAAAACATTCAGTACTTC. Residues: CASKRSSGSKNIQYF. The genes are TRBV2 and TRBJ2-4, with TRBD2 matching over 10 bases. Trimming took 7 bases from V and 3 from J; bases not matched to a gene: 6. CDR3 size: 15 residues. Germline V lookup: CDR1 SNHLY, CDR2 FYNNEI.

This clonotype occurred a few times. This chain links TRBV30 with TRBJ1-2; D gene unclear. The CDR3 is made up of 15 amino acids. CDR1 and CDR2 from the germline V gene are GTSNPN and SVGIG (reference sequence). Between the trimmed V and J ends, which lost 0 bases and 2 bases, there was a span of 13 bases. The CDR3 DNA follows: TGTGCCTGGAGTGTACGCGGAGAGATAAACTATGGCTACACCTTC. Its translation: CAWSVRGEINYGYTF.

The gene calls are TRBV6-1 and TRBJ1-1; tentative D call: TRBD1 (5 bases). Germline V lookup: CDR1 MNHNS, CDR2 SASEGT. CDR3 length equals 13 residues. Trimming took off 6 bases at V and 0 bases at J, with 8 bases between the two ends. In DNA form, the CDR3 reads TGTGCCAGCAGGTCAGGGTTGAACACTGAAGCTTTCTTT. Protein product: CASRSGLNTEAFF.

This clonotype appeared many times. This chain joins TRBV18 and TRBJ2-5; no clear D. The CDR3 is made up of 15 amino acids. The germline V and J ends were trimmed by 0 bases and 3 bases, with 11 bases remaining between them. Germline CDR1 and CDR2: KGHSH and LQKENI. DNA of the CDR3: TGTGCCAGCTCACCACCCCCGAGTAGGAAAGAGACCCAGTACTTC. Amino acids: CASSPPPSRKETQYF.

The chain joins TRBV12-5 to TRBJ2-7, with a weak D call TRBD2 (6 bases). V dropped 7 bases and J dropped 0 bases, with 16 bases sitting between them. There are 15 residues in the CDR3. The germline V gene encodes CDR1 LGHNT and CDR2 FRNRAP. The DNA for the CDR3 is TGTGCTAGTGCCCCAGCGGGTAGCCTCTCCTACGAGCAGTACTTC. Translated: CASAPAGSLSYEQYF.

This clonotype was observed at least ten times. The chain carries TRBV24-1 and TRBJ1-1; 9 nucleotides match TRBD1. Germline-derived CDR1 and CDR2 are KGHDR and SFDVKD. Unmatched junction bases numbered 7, after V lost 5 bases and J lost 1 base. The CDR3 has 16 amino acids. The DNA for the CDR3 is TGTGCCACCAGTGCCCCGGACAGGGGAGGGAACACTGAAGCTTTCTTT. Its translation: CATSAPDRGGNTEAFF.

This clonotype was counted between two and nine times. This chain joins TRBV5-5 and TRBJ2-5, with 7 nucleotides matching TRBD1. CDR1 SGHKS and CDR2 YYEKEE come from the germline V gene (reference sequence). The CDR3 has 15 residues. Trimming took 2 bases from V and 2 from J; bases not matched to a gene: 6. The CDR3 DNA reads as TGTGCCAGCAGCTTTCAGGACAGGACTCAAGAGACCCAGTACTTC. Translating it yields CASSFQDRTQETQYF.

This clonotype occurred a few times. The chain couples TRBV20-1 to TRBJ1-1; no firm D call. There are 15 residues in the CDR3. The germline gives CDR1 DFQATT, CDR2 SNEGSKA (reference sequence). The germline V and J ends were trimmed by 6 bases and 5 bases, with 22 bases remaining between them. The CDR3 coding sequence is TGCAGTGCCGTGAACGTTAGAGGCAAGAGAACTGAAGCTTTCTTT. Its translation: CSAVNVRGKRTEAFF.

This clonotype has a count of ten or more. V gene TRBV5-1 combines with J gene TRBJ1-1; D is unclear. V dropped 3 bases and J dropped 8 bases, with 8 bases sitting between them. This CDR3 is 11 amino acids long. CDR1 is SGHRS, CDR2 YFSETQ, per germline. The CDR3 DNA follows: TGCGCCAGCAGCTCCCCCCGGGAAGCTTTCTTT. It is translated as CASSSPREAFF.

This clonotype appeared many times. CDR3 loop: CASSQMLGGELFF. CDR3 bases: TGTGCCAGCAGTCAGATGCTAGGCGGGGAGCTGTTTTTT. The V gene is TRBV28, the J gene TRBJ2-2; no firm D call. Per germline, CDR1 MDHEN and CDR2 SYDVKM. V shed 5 bases and J shed 7 bases, with 11 bases lying between them. This CDR3 region has 13 residues.

This clonotype was seen at least ten times. V is TRBV20-1 and J is TRBJ2-7; 10 nucleotides align to TRBD2. Germline V lookup: CDR1 DFQATT, CDR2 SNEGSKA (reference sequence). V trimming: 6 bases; J trimming: 3 bases; junction bases outside the gene matches: 2. The CDR3 contains 12 residues. CDR3 amino acids: CSALAGGYEQYF. DNA of the CDR3: TGCAGTGCCTTAGCGGGAGGCTACGAGCAGTACTTC.

The rearrangement links TRBV5-1 to TRBJ2-2; 7 nucleotides agree with TRBD1. The germline V gene has CDR1 SGHRS and CDR2 YFSETQ. J lost 4 bases, V lost 4 bases, and 7 bases had no gene match. This CDR3 comprises 15 residues. For the CDR3, the DNA is TGCGCCAGCAGCGTCAATCGACAGGGCACCGGGGAGCTGTTTTTT. Protein: CASSVNRQGTGELFF.